This record looks at one T cell receptor (beta chain) sequence and its context. It was with 60 Vbeta and 13 Jbeta primers that the PCR ran. Measured with immunoSEQ multiplex PCR; TCRdb has only the in-frame clones, and not every one. Here the sample table reports about 91,000 clones. The data were obtained in a study of cytomegalovirus exposure and HLA in healthy donors. The CDR3 sequence is 15 residues long. CDR1 SQVTM and CDR2 ANQGSEA come from the germline V gene. The V and J ends lost 6 bases and 2 bases, in that order; junction bases with no gene match: 8. There were likely unrecorded immune exposures, though donors were nominally healthy when sampled.

The V and J genes are TRBV29-1 and TRBJ2-5, with TRBD1 matching over 11 bases. Sequencing was done on a sample of PBMCs. The sequence came from a woman aged 30 to 39 in good health and CMV-seronegative. The CDR3 here is CSVGSGQGAQETQYF. For the CDR3, the DNA is TGCAGCGTGGGATCCGGACAGGGGGCTCAAGAGACCCAGTACTTC. The whole variable domain, remainder taken from reference TRBV29-1 and TRBJ2-5, is SAVISQKPSRDICQRGTSLTIQCQVDSQVTMMFWYRQQPGQSLTLIATANQGSEATYESGFVIDKFPISRPNLTFSTLTVSNMSPEDSSIYLCSVGSGQGAQETQYFGPGTRLLVL.